This T cell receptor (beta chain) was sequenced in a study of identical twins. A universal primer site was incorporated via template switching, and the cDNA contained unique molecular identifiers. TCRdb reprocessed the 5' RACE reads with MiXCR, giving one entry per CDR3 protein. The sample lists 700,000 or so distinct CDR3 sequences; approximately 9% were seen once. The germline gives CDR1 SQVTM, CDR2 ANQGSEA. V was trimmed by 4 bases and J by 5 bases, leaving 11 bases between them. The CDR3 sequence is 12 residues long. Study outcomes and limitations: Researchers caution that invariant MAIT and iNKT cells could partly confound zero-insertion analyses.

This clonotype was seen ten or more times. The antigen is unknown. This sample also belongs to another study, concerning yellow fever vaccine responses in identical twins. Turning to that study: Twins' vaccine T cell response reportedly gave the appearance of partial convergence and partial personalization.

This clonotype was sampled from a young woman in good health. The specimen was PBMCs. The genes are TRBV29-1 and TRBJ2-5; D is unclear. The CDR3 region is CSVVGPEETQYF. CDR3 bases: TGCAGCGTTGTGGGCCCGGAGGAGACCCAGTACTTC.